This TCR beta chain was profiled in a study of cytomegalovirus exposure and HLA in healthy donors. For this clone: Its antigen remains unidentified.

In the PCR, 60 Vbeta and 13 Jbeta primers were used. The protocol was immunoSEQ multiplex PCR, while the TCRdb copy is restricted to in-frame clones and leaves out a portion. The sample lists over 150,000 clones, about 70% seen once, with 4% to 5.5% in the top ten. The germline gives CDR1 SGHVS, CDR2 FNYEAQ. The CDR3 is 13 residues long. Between the trimmed V and J ends, which lost 2 bases and 6 bases, there was a span of 9 bases. Points from the study as a whole: Most observed TCR sequences were rare, whereas some public TCRs were detected in many donors. Some segments of the V type, notably TRBV6-2 and TRBV6-3, were excluded as indistinguishable. Segments of the TCR beta V type were, in most cases, productive about 87% or about 30% of the time in an earlier analysis.

The origin of this receptor is a woman between 18 and 29 years old in good health and CMV-seropositive. V and J are TRBV7-6 and TRBJ2-3; tentative D call: TRBD1 (6 bases). Sequencing was done on a sample of PBMCs. The CDR3 is CASSLNRGDTQYF. The CDR3 coding sequence is TGTGCCAGCAGCTTAAATAGGGGGGATACGCAGTATTTT.